These 2 T cell receptor beta chains originate from one sample sequenced in a study of T cells in Graves' hyperthyroidism and ophthalmopathy. There were TCR beta CDR3 regions amplified from RNA transcripts. RT-PCR in the first round (using the HTBI primer set) targeted the TCR CDR3. TCRdb re-called the multiplex PCR reads through MiXCR, storing one row per CDR3 protein. This table has hundreds of thousands of distinct CDR3 sequences, 15% to 20% appearing once. The sequencing input was blood. Receptors originate from a woman younger than 35 with Graves' ophthalmopathy.

This clonotype came up a few times. The chain joins TRBV6-1 to TRBJ1-3; possible D gene TRBD1, 6 bases. Germline assignment: CDR1 MNHNS and CDR2 SASEGT. The CDR3 loop spans 17 amino acids. Trimming shortened V by 0 bases and J by 0 bases, and 12 bases separated the two germline ends. CDR3 coding DNA: TGTGCCAGCAGTGAAGCTGCGGCGGGGGCCTCTGGAAACACCATATATTTT. It translates to CASSEAAAGASGNTIYF.

This clonotype occurred many times. V and J are TRBV5-1 and TRBJ2-1; 10 bases line up with TRBD1. From germline, CDR1 is SGHRS and CDR2 YFSETQ. The ends lost 4 bases at V and 9 bases at J; junction bases unmatched: 7. The CDR3 consists of 14 residues. The CDR3 coding sequence is TGCGCCAGCAGCCCGGGGACAGGGGACGTTGAGCAGTTCTTC. Its translation is CASSPGTGDVEQFF.